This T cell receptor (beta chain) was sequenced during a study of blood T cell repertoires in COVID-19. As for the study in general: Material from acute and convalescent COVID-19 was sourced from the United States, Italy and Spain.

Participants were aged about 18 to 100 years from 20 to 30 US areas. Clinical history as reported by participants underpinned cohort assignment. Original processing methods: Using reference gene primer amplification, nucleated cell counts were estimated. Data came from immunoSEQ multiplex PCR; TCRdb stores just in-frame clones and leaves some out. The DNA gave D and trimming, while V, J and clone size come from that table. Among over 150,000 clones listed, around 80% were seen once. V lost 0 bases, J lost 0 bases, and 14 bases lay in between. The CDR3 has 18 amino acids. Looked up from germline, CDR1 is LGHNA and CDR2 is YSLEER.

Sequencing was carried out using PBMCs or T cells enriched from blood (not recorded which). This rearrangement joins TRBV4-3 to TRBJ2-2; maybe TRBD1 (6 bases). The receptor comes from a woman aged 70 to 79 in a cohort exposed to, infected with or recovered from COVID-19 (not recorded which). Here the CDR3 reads CASSQDPPGHTNTGELFF. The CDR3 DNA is TGCGCCAGCAGCCAAGATCCGCCGGGACACACGAACACCGGGGAGCTGTTTTTT.